Here is one TCR delta chain with its context. This is likely an artifact of a read error, given a far larger clone one base away. Other nucleotide sequences in the sample specify the same CDR3. TCRdb called clones anew from the multiplex PCR reads with CATT. The table has approximately 93,000 delta-chain clones, 0.9% to 1% seen once. This sample was included in a study of γδ T cells in repeated Plasmodium falciparum infection. The overall study: Over 644 days, donors received four mosquito-bite P. falciparum NF54 infections. Malian gammadelta TCRs were studied during no-transmission periods and across acute malaria episodes.

The sample was gamma-delta T cells from blood. The clonotype comes from a pool of human donors (malaria-infected and uninfected, not separated).

CDR3 in amino acids: CALGESPSSLGDTDKLIF. The CDR3 DNA reads as TGTGCTCTTGGGGAATCACCTAGCTCACTGGGGGACACCGATAAACTCATTTTT. The chain recombines TRDV1 with TRDJ1, with TRDD3 identical over 9 bases. The CDR3 has 18 residues. The germline CDR1 and CDR2 sequences are TSWWSYY and QGS.